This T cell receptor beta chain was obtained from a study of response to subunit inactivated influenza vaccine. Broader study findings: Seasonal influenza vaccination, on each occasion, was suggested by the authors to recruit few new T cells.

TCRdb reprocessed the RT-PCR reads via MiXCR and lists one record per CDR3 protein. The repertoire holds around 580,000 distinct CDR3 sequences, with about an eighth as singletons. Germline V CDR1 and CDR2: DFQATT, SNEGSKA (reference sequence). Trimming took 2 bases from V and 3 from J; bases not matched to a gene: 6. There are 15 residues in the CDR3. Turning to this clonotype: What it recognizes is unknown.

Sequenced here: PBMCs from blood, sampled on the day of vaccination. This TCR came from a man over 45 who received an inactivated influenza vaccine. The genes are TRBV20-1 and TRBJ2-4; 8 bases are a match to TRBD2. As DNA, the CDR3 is TGCAGTGCTAGACTCCCCGGGGGGGTCAAAAACATTCAGTACTTC. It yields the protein CSARLPGGVKNIQYF.